The rows below give T cell receptor beta chains drawn from one sample of a study of blood T cells in healthy people across ages. TCRdb recomputed calls from the 5' RACE reads with MiXCR, one row per CDR3 protein. The sample includes approximately 1,700,000 distinct CDR3 sequences, about two fifths of them seen just once. What was sequenced was blood. Every receptor here comes from a human donor in good health. CDR3s include the opening cysteine and the closing phenylalanine or tryptophan. The order of the fields is D gene, clone size, V gene, J gene, CDR3 DNA, CDR3 protein. D genes are given only for firm matches. The size entry is marked missing in some rows and otherwise reads once, few, many or a size class.

d_call: -; clone_size: -; v_call: TRBV2; j_call: TRBJ1-6; cdr3_nt: TGTGCCAGCAGTGACCAGGGACAAACTAATTCACCCCTCCACTTT; cdr3_aa: CASSDQGQTNSPLHF
d_call: -; clone_size: -; v_call: TRBV5-6; j_call: TRBJ2-4; cdr3_nt: TGTGCCAGCAGCCCCTTAGGACCCTACAATGAGCAGTACTTC; cdr3_aa: CASSPLGPYNEQYF
d_call: TRBD2; clone_size: few; v_call: TRBV4-3; j_call: TRBJ2-1; cdr3_nt: TGCGCCAGCAGCCAAGATAGAACTAGCGTTCATGAGCAGTTCTTC; cdr3_aa: CASSQDRTSVHEQFF
d_call: -; clone_size: -; v_call: TRBV4-2; j_call: TRBJ2-4; cdr3_nt: TGTGCCAGCAGCAAGGGGGGGAACGGGAACATTCAGTACTTC; cdr3_aa: CASSKGGNGNIQYF
d_call: TRBD1; clone_size: -; v_call: TRBV10-3; j_call: TRBJ1-2; cdr3_nt: TGTGCCATCAGGCCGGACAGGGGGCGCGGATGGGACTATGGCTACACCTTC; cdr3_aa: CAIRPDRGRGWDYGYTF
d_call: TRBD2; clone_size: -; v_call: TRBV7-2; j_call: TRBJ2-5; cdr3_nt: TGTGCCAGCAGCTTAAATATAGCGGGGGGGCGAGGTAGAGAGACCCAGTACTTC; cdr3_aa: CASSLNIAGGRGRETQYF
d_call: TRBD1; clone_size: many; v_call: TRBV28; j_call: TRBJ1-2; cdr3_nt: TGTGCCAGCACCTACAGGGGTGGCTACACCTTC; cdr3_aa: CASTYRGGYTF
d_call: TRBD1; clone_size: -; v_call: TRBV12-3/TRBV12-4; j_call: TRBJ2-7; cdr3_nt: TGTGCCAGCAGTTTAACGTCCGGGACAGGGGCCTTCTACGAGCAGTACTTC; cdr3_aa: CASSLTSGTGAFYEQYF
d_call: -; clone_size: -; v_call: TRBV28; j_call: TRBJ2-3; cdr3_nt: TGTGCCAGCAGCCACCCCGGGGCCCCCACAGATACGCAGTATTTT; cdr3_aa: CASSHPGAPTDTQYF
d_call: TRBD2; clone_size: few; v_call: TRBV15; j_call: TRBJ2-5; cdr3_nt: TGTGCCACCAGCAGAGATGGGACTAGCGTAGAGACCCAGTACTTC; cdr3_aa: CATSRDGTSVETQYF
d_call: TRBD1; clone_size: -; v_call: TRBV20-1; j_call: TRBJ1-1; cdr3_nt: TGCAGCGCTCGAACCGGGACAGGGGGCCCTCGCACTGAAGCTTTCTTT; cdr3_aa: CSARTGTGGPRTEAFF
d_call: -; clone_size: -; v_call: TRBV4-2; j_call: TRBJ1-1; cdr3_nt: TGTGCCAGCAGCCAAGTGGGGGGCAACACTGAAGCTTTCTTT; cdr3_aa: CASSQVGGNTEAFF
d_call: -; clone_size: once; v_call: TRBV9; j_call: TRBJ2-3; cdr3_nt: TGTGCCAGCAGCATCTCGTCCGCAGATACGCAGTATTTT; cdr3_aa: CASSISSADTQYF
d_call: TRBD1; clone_size: -; v_call: TRBV6-1; j_call: TRBJ2-7; cdr3_nt: TGTGCCTCCCCCCGGGACAGGGTCCTCTACGAGCAGTACTTC; cdr3_aa: CASPRDRVLYEQYF
d_call: -; clone_size: few; v_call: TRBV5-8; j_call: TRBJ1-4; cdr3_nt: TGTGCCAGCAGCTGGGAACCCGCGGCTAGTGAAAAACTGTTTTTT; cdr3_aa: CASSWEPAASEKLFF
d_call: TRBD2; clone_size: few; v_call: TRBV7-8; j_call: TRBJ2-7; cdr3_nt: TGTGCCAGCGGGGGACTAGCGGGGGTTTACTACGAGCGGTACTTC; cdr3_aa: CASGGLAGVYYERYF
d_call: -; clone_size: -; v_call: TRBV6-1; j_call: TRBJ2-1; cdr3_nt: TGTGCCAGCAGTGAATCGAACAGGGTCAACAATGAGCAGTTCTTC; cdr3_aa: CASSESNRVNNEQFF
d_call: TRBD1; clone_size: -; v_call: TRBV11-2; j_call: TRBJ2-5; cdr3_nt: TGTGCCAGCAGCTTAGCGACAGGGGGATGGGAGACCCAGTACTTC; cdr3_aa: CASSLATGGWETQYF
d_call: TRBD1; clone_size: -; v_call: TRBV7-2; j_call: TRBJ2-7; cdr3_nt: TGTGCCAGCAGCTTAAAGACCCCCGGACAGGGGTCCTACGAGCAGTACTTC; cdr3_aa: CASSLKTPGQGSYEQYF
d_call: -; clone_size: many; v_call: TRBV27; j_call: TRBJ2-7; cdr3_nt: TGTGCCAGCAGTCCGACAGGTTCGACCTACGAGCAGTACTTC; cdr3_aa: CASSPTGSTYEQYF
d_call: -; clone_size: -; v_call: TRBV18; j_call: TRBJ1-1; cdr3_nt: TGTGCCAGCTCACCGAGGGCTGACCCCCTTGAAGCTTTCTTT; cdr3_aa: CASSPRADPLEAFF
d_call: -; clone_size: few; v_call: TRBV6-1; j_call: TRBJ1-2; cdr3_nt: TGTGCCAGCGACAGGACAGAACCCTATGGCTACACCTTC; cdr3_aa: CASDRTEPYGYTF
d_call: -; clone_size: -; v_call: TRBV12-3/TRBV12-4; j_call: TRBJ2-5; cdr3_nt: TGCGCCAGCAGGCAAAGTCGGGGGCAAGAGACCCAGTACTTC; cdr3_aa: CASRQSRGQETQYF
d_call: -; clone_size: -; v_call: TRBV9; j_call: TRBJ1-4; cdr3_nt: TGTGCCAGCAGCGGCGGGCCGGCCGGGGAAAAACTGTTTTTT; cdr3_aa: CASSGGPAGEKLFF
d_call: -; clone_size: -; v_call: TRBV4-2; j_call: TRBJ2-5; cdr3_nt: TGTGCCAGCAGCCAAGCCCGCTGGGAGACCCAGTACTTC; cdr3_aa: CASSQARWETQYF
d_call: -; clone_size: -; v_call: TRBV7-8; j_call: TRBJ2-1; cdr3_nt: TGTGCCAGCAGCTCGACTACCCGCTCCTACAATGAGCAGTTCTTC; cdr3_aa: CASSSTTRSYNEQFF
d_call: -; clone_size: -; v_call: TRBV27; j_call: TRBJ1-6; cdr3_nt: TGTGCCAGCAGTTCACCCCGGACGGATTATAATTCACCCCTCCACTTT; cdr3_aa: CASSSPRTDYNSPLHF
d_call: TRBD2; clone_size: -; v_call: TRBV12-3/TRBV12-4; j_call: TRBJ2-1; cdr3_nt: TGTGCCAGCAGCAAGACTAGCGGGGGCAACTCCTACAATGAGCAGTTCTTC; cdr3_aa: CASSKTSGGNSYNEQFF
d_call: -; clone_size: -; v_call: TRBV15; j_call: TRBJ1-5; cdr3_nt: TGTGCCACCAGCTCCCGGACAGAACCTTATCAGCCCCAGCATTTT; cdr3_aa: CATSSRTEPYQPQHF
d_call: -; clone_size: few; v_call: TRBV20-1; j_call: TRBJ2-3; cdr3_nt: TGCAGTGCTAGACCTTCTGGGCGTTCAAGCACAGATACGCAGTATTTT; cdr3_aa: CSARPSGRSSTDTQYF
d_call: -; clone_size: few; v_call: TRBV12-3/TRBV12-4; j_call: TRBJ1-2; cdr3_nt: TGTGCCAGCAGTAAGGGAAGAGGCTGGGATGGCTACACCTTC; cdr3_aa: CASSKGRGWDGYTF
d_call: -; clone_size: -; v_call: TRBV6-5; j_call: TRBJ1-3; cdr3_nt: TGTGCCAGCAGTTACGCAGTCTCTGGAAACACCATATATTTT; cdr3_aa: CASSYAVSGNTIYF
d_call: -; clone_size: many; v_call: TRBV24-1; j_call: TRBJ2-5; cdr3_nt: TGTGCCACCAGTGGCGGGGAGACCCAGTACTTC; cdr3_aa: CATSGGETQYF
d_call: -; clone_size: -; v_call: TRBV4-2; j_call: TRBJ1-2; cdr3_nt: TGTGCCAGCAGCCAAGACCCCCAGCCCATTAACTATGGCTACACCTTC; cdr3_aa: CASSQDPQPINYGYTF
d_call: -; clone_size: -; v_call: TRBV5-1; j_call: TRBJ1-5; cdr3_nt: TGCGCCAGCAGCACGGAGGGAAGGAATCAGCCCCAGCATTTT; cdr3_aa: CASSTEGRNQPQHF
d_call: TRBD2; clone_size: -; v_call: TRBV20-1; j_call: TRBJ2-1; cdr3_nt: TGCAGTGCTAGAGGCGAGCGGGGGGCTTACAGTGAGCAGTTCTTC; cdr3_aa: CSARGERGAYSEQFF
d_call: -; clone_size: -; v_call: TRBV24-1; j_call: TRBJ2-5; cdr3_nt: TGTGCCACCAGTGATCCTCCGGGACCCAACCAAGAGACCCAGTACTTC; cdr3_aa: CATSDPPGPNQETQYF
d_call: -; clone_size: -; v_call: TRBV7-9; j_call: TRBJ1-6; cdr3_nt: TGTGCCAGCAGCGTGGATAATTCACCCCTCCACTTT; cdr3_aa: CASSVDNSPLHF
d_call: -; clone_size: -; v_call: TRBV6-2/TRBV6-3; j_call: TRBJ2-7; cdr3_nt: TGTGCCAGCAGCCCTACAAACTCCTACGAGCAGTACTTC; cdr3_aa: CASSPTNSYEQYF
d_call: -; clone_size: -; v_call: TRBV7-9; j_call: TRBJ1-2; cdr3_nt: TGTGCCAGCAGCACCAGTAGTTCCTATGGCTACACCTTC; cdr3_aa: CASSTSSSYGYTF
d_call: -; clone_size: -; v_call: TRBV24-1; j_call: TRBJ2-1; cdr3_nt: TGTGCCACCAGTGATTGGACAGTTTACAATGAGCAGTTCTTC; cdr3_aa: CATSDWTVYNEQFF
d_call: -; clone_size: -; v_call: TRBV25-1; j_call: TRBJ1-5; cdr3_nt: TGTGCCAGCAGGGAGGGTAGCAATCAGCCCCAGCATTTT; cdr3_aa: CASREGSNQPQHF